These T cell receptor beta chains were read from a single sample in a study of blood T cell repertoires in COVID-19. Sequenced by immunoSEQ multiplex PCR; TCRdb stores in-frame clones only, minus some. This sample yields roughly 280,000 clones, of which more than 85% are seen a single time; around 2.8% belongs to the top ten. What was sequenced was PBMCs or T cells enriched from blood (not recorded which). The receptor source for this set is a man aged 35 to 55 who had been exposed to COVID-19. Both conserved end residues are part of each CDR3. The D gene is left open where the match is weak. Expanded clones get a size class; other rows say once, few or many, or leave the size out.

J gene: TRBJ2-1
clone size: -
V gene: TRBV11-3
D gene: TRBD1
CDR3 protein: CASSLRGHEQFF
CDR3 DNA: TGTGCCAGCAGCCTCAGGGGGCATGAGCAGTTCTTC

J gene: TRBJ1-2
clone size: -
V gene: TRBV18
D gene: -
CDR3 protein: CASSPPRGNYGYTF
CDR3 DNA: TGTGCCAGCTCACCACCGCGGGGGAACTATGGCTACACCTTC

J gene: TRBJ2-2
clone size: few
V gene: TRBV5-4
D gene: -
CDR3 protein: CASRTGLANTGELFF
CDR3 DNA: TGTGCCAGCAGGACGGGACTCGCAAACACCGGGGAGCTGTTTTTT

J gene: TRBJ2-1
clone size: -
V gene: TRBV5-1
D gene: -
CDR3 protein: CASNRLDLYNEQFF
CDR3 DNA: TGCGCCAGCAACCGACTAGATCTCTACAATGAGCAGTTCTTC

J gene: TRBJ2-1
clone size: once
V gene: TRBV5-1
D gene: TRBD1
CDR3 protein: CASSEGQGANEQFF
CDR3 DNA: TGCGCCAGCAGCGAGGGACAGGGGGCTAATGAGCAGTTCTTC

J gene: TRBJ2-1
clone size: -
V gene: TRBV5-1
D gene: -
CDR3 protein: CASSLQVSSYNEQFF
CDR3 DNA: TGCGCCAGCAGCTTACAGGTGAGCTCCTACAATGAGCAGTTCTTC

J gene: TRBJ2-1
clone size: -
V gene: TRBV7-6
D gene: -
CDR3 protein: CASSYRDNDYNEQFF
CDR3 DNA: TGTGCCAGCAGCTACCGGGACAACGACTACAATGAGCAGTTCTTC

J gene: TRBJ2-2
clone size: once
V gene: TRBV7-9
D gene: TRBD1
CDR3 protein: CASSFQGGGTGELFF
CDR3 DNA: TGTGCCAGCAGCTTCCAAGGGGGCGGCACCGGGGAGCTGTTTTTT

J gene: TRBJ1-2
clone size: -
V gene: TRBV6-5
D gene: -
CDR3 protein: CASSYSDSYYGYTF
CDR3 DNA: TGTGCCAGCAGTTATTCCGACAGCTACTATGGCTACACCTTC

J gene: TRBJ2-7
clone size: -
V gene: TRBV5-1
D gene: -
CDR3 protein: CASSLGEIPYEQYF
CDR3 DNA: TGCGCCAGCAGCTTGGGTGAGATCCCCTACGAGCAGTACTTC

J gene: TRBJ2-2
clone size: -
V gene: TRBV10-1
D gene: -
CDR3 protein: CASSELNTGELFF
CDR3 DNA: TGCGCCAGCAGTGAACTGAACACCGGGGAGCTGTTTTTT

J gene: TRBJ2-5
clone size: -
V gene: TRBV12-5
D gene: -
CDR3 protein: CASGLYGKETQYF
CDR3 DNA: TGTGCTAGTGGTTTATACGGGAAGGAGACCCAGTACTTC

J gene: TRBJ2-5
clone size: -
V gene: TRBV6-2/TRBV6-3
D gene: -
CDR3 protein: CASSGQPQETQYF
CDR3 DNA: TGTGCCAGCAGCGGACAGCCCCAAGAGACCCAGTACTTC

J gene: TRBJ2-3
clone size: -
V gene: TRBV5-1
D gene: TRBD2
CDR3 protein: CASSLGLAGGPTSDTQYF
CDR3 DNA: TGCGCCAGCAGCTTGGGACTAGCGGGAGGGCCTACATCAGATACGCAGTATTTT

J gene: TRBJ1-2
clone size: -
V gene: TRBV3-1/TRBV3-2
D gene: TRBD1
CDR3 protein: CASSLRDRRRYGYTF
CDR3 DNA: TGTGCCAGCAGCCTAAGGGACAGGAGACGTTATGGCTACACCTTC

J gene: TRBJ1-2
clone size: -
V gene: TRBV5-1
D gene: -
CDR3 protein: CASSVSGGGYGYTF
CDR3 DNA: TGCGCCAGCAGCGTCTCAGGTGGAGGTTATGGCTACACCTTC

J gene: TRBJ2-2
clone size: -
V gene: TRBV4-2
D gene: -
CDR3 protein: CASSPSSTKDGELFF
CDR3 DNA: TGTGCCAGCAGCCCTTCCTCGACTAAGGACGGGGAGCTGTTTTTT

J gene: TRBJ2-4
clone size: -
V gene: TRBV5-1
D gene: TRBD1
CDR3 protein: CASSQPENGQGNIQYF
CDR3 DNA: TGCGCCAGCAGCCAGCCGGAAAACGGACAGGGAAACATTCAGTACTTC

J gene: TRBJ2-6
clone size: -
V gene: TRBV4-1
D gene: -
CDR3 protein: CASSQDEQGTAGANVLTF
CDR3 DNA: TGCGCCAGCAGCCAAGATGAACAGGGTACAGCTGGGGCCAACGTCCTGACTTTC

J gene: TRBJ1-1
clone size: -
V gene: TRBV19
D gene: -
CDR3 protein: CASRRMNTEAFF
CDR3 DNA: TGTGCCAGTAGGAGAATGAACACTGAAGCTTTCTTT

J gene: TRBJ1-2
clone size: -
V gene: TRBV19
D gene: -
CDR3 protein: CASSIVSPLDGSIDYGYTF
CDR3 DNA: TGTGCCAGTAGTATAGTATCCCCGTTGGACGGGAGCATAGACTATGGCTACACCTTC

J gene: TRBJ2-3
clone size: -
V gene: TRBV6-5
D gene: TRBD1
CDR3 protein: CASSPGQGAADTQYF
CDR3 DNA: TGTGCCAGCAGTCCCGGACAGGGGGCCGCAGATACGCAGTATTTT

J gene: TRBJ1-1
clone size: -
V gene: TRBV5-4
D gene: -
CDR3 protein: CASSLGGGPTNTEAFF
CDR3 DNA: TGTGCCAGCAGCTTGGGAGGGGGTCCCACGAACACTGAAGCTTTCTTT

J gene: TRBJ1-1
clone size: -
V gene: TRBV5-1
D gene: TRBD1
CDR3 protein: CASSTIPGTGRTEAFF
CDR3 DNA: TGCGCCAGCAGCACGATTCCCGGGACAGGGCGCACTGAAGCTTTCTTT

J gene: TRBJ2-2
clone size: -
V gene: TRBV29-1
D gene: TRBD1
CDR3 protein: CSVERLRGRTGELFF
CDR3 DNA: TGCAGCGTCGAAAGGCTGAGGGGGCGAACCGGGGAGCTGTTTTTT

J gene: TRBJ2-1
clone size: -
V gene: TRBV4-1
D gene: -
CDR3 protein: CASSQGWGVHNEQFF
CDR3 DNA: TGCGCCAGCAGCCAAGGGTGGGGGGTTCACAATGAGCAGTTCTTC

J gene: TRBJ1-1
clone size: -
V gene: TRBV6-6
D gene: -
CDR3 protein: CASSYSRDVNTEAFF
CDR3 DNA: TGTGCCAGCAGTTACTCACGGGATGTGAACACTGAAGCTTTCTTT

J gene: TRBJ1-4
clone size: -
V gene: TRBV5-5
D gene: TRBD1
CDR3 protein: CASSLRTGTNEKLFF
CDR3 DNA: TGTGCCAGCAGCCTTCGGACAGGGACTAATGAAAAACTGTTTTTT

J gene: TRBJ2-7
clone size: -
V gene: TRBV7-9
D gene: TRBD2
CDR3 protein: CASSPGLAGGSEQYF
CDR3 DNA: TGTGCCAGCAGCCCCGGACTAGCGGGAGGGAGTGAGCAGTACTTC

J gene: TRBJ1-2
clone size: few
V gene: TRBV24-1
D gene: TRBD1
CDR3 protein: CATSDPGTGYSNNYGYTF
CDR3 DNA: TGTGCCACCAGTGATCCCGGGACAGGGTACTCTAATAACTATGGCTACACCTTC

J gene: TRBJ1-2
clone size: few
V gene: TRBV9
D gene: -
CDR3 protein: CASSVNRYGYTF
CDR3 DNA: TGTGCCAGCAGCGTAAACAGATATGGCTACACCTTC

J gene: TRBJ1-5
clone size: -
V gene: TRBV15
D gene: -
CDR3 protein: CATSRDHLTGRSQPQHF
CDR3 DNA: TGTGCCACCAGCAGAGATCACTTAACAGGGCGGAGTCAGCCCCAGCATTTT

J gene: TRBJ1-1
clone size: -
V gene: TRBV7-9
D gene: TRBD1
CDR3 protein: CAFLRTGRTEAFF
CDR3 DNA: TGTGCCTTCTTACGGACAGGGCGGACTGAAGCTTTCTTT

J gene: TRBJ2-3
clone size: -
V gene: TRBV19
D gene: TRBD2
CDR3 protein: CASSIDLLAGGDTQYF
CDR3 DNA: TGTGCCAGTAGTATAGATCTACTAGCGGGGGGGGATACGCAGTATTTT

J gene: TRBJ1-2
clone size: -
V gene: TRBV4-2
D gene: -
CDR3 protein: CASSPDVVNYGYTF
CDR3 DNA: TGTGCCAGCAGCCCCGATGTAGTTAACTATGGCTACACCTTC

J gene: TRBJ2-7
clone size: -
V gene: TRBV18
D gene: TRBD2
CDR3 protein: CASSPGLAGTDEQYF
CDR3 DNA: TGTGCCAGCTCACCAGGACTAGCGGGGACTGACGAGCAGTACTTC

J gene: TRBJ2-3
clone size: -
V gene: TRBV6-2/TRBV6-3
D gene: -
CDR3 protein: CASSSVDSSDTQYF
CDR3 DNA: TGTGCCAGCAGTTCCGTGGACTCATCAGATACGCAGTATTTT

J gene: TRBJ1-2
clone size: -
V gene: TRBV19
D gene: TRBD1
CDR3 protein: CASSTRPGQGTNYGYTF
CDR3 DNA: TGTGCCAGTAGTACCCGCCCGGGACAGGGGACTAACTATGGCTACACCTTC

J gene: TRBJ2-3
clone size: -
V gene: TRBV28
D gene: -
CDR3 protein: CASSFLAIASTDTQYF
CDR3 DNA: TGTGCCAGCAGTTTTTTAGCTATAGCAAGCACAGATACGCAGTATTTT

J gene: TRBJ2-2
clone size: -
V gene: TRBV7-2
D gene: -
CDR3 protein: CASSLAGSRELFF
CDR3 DNA: TGTGCCAGCAGCTTAGCGGGGAGCCGGGAGCTGTTTTTT

J gene: TRBJ2-2
clone size: once
V gene: TRBV7-7
D gene: -
CDR3 protein: CASSFFQAPVSGELFF
CDR3 DNA: TGTGCCAGCAGCTTTTTTCAGGCTCCGGTGTCCGGGGAGCTGTTTTTT

J gene: TRBJ1-2
clone size: few
V gene: TRBV7-9
D gene: -
CDR3 protein: CASSLEAGNGYTF
CDR3 DNA: TGTGCCAGCAGCTTAGAGGCAGGGAATGGCTACACCTTC

J gene: TRBJ2-4
clone size: -
V gene: TRBV5-1
D gene: -
CDR3 protein: CASSPGSLAKNIQYF
CDR3 DNA: TGCGCCAGCAGCCCCGGGTCTTTAGCCAAAAACATTCAGTACTTC

J gene: TRBJ2-7
clone size: few
V gene: TRBV21-1
D gene: -
CDR3 protein: CASSAGRGIYEQYF
CDR3 DNA: TGTGCCAGCAGCGCCGGGAGGGGGATCTACGAGCAGTACTTC

J gene: TRBJ2-7
clone size: -
V gene: TRBV6-2/TRBV6-3
D gene: TRBD2
CDR3 protein: CASSLPSGSYEQYF
CDR3 DNA: TGTGCCAGCAGTCTCCCTAGCGGGTCCTACGAGCAGTACTTC

J gene: TRBJ1-1
clone size: once
V gene: TRBV5-4
D gene: -
CDR3 protein: CASSLGQMNTEAFF
CDR3 DNA: TGTGCCAGCAGCTTGGGACAGATGAACACTGAAGCTTTCTTT

J gene: TRBJ2-1
clone size: -
V gene: TRBV6-2/TRBV6-3
D gene: TRBD1
CDR3 protein: CASSGQGYSEQFF
CDR3 DNA: TGTGCCAGCAGCGGACAGGGATATAGTGAGCAGTTCTTC

J gene: TRBJ1-2
clone size: -
V gene: TRBV28
D gene: TRBD1
CDR3 protein: CASSTGGATNYGYTF
CDR3 DNA: TGTGCCAGCTCGACAGGGGGGGCCACTAACTATGGCTACACCTTC

J gene: TRBJ1-5
clone size: -
V gene: TRBV19
D gene: TRBD1
CDR3 protein: CASRTGQGNNQPQHF
CDR3 DNA: TGTGCCAGTAGGACGGGACAGGGAAACAATCAGCCCCAGCATTTT

J gene: TRBJ2-5
clone size: -
V gene: TRBV5-1
D gene: -
CDR3 protein: CASSSGTLQETQYF
CDR3 DNA: TGCGCCAGCAGCTCGGGGACTCTCCAAGAGACCCAGTACTTC

J gene: TRBJ1-4
clone size: -
V gene: TRBV5-5
D gene: -
CDR3 protein: CASSSDGIDEKLFF
CDR3 DNA: TGTGCCAGCAGCTCCGACGGGATCGATGAAAAACTGTTTTTT

J gene: TRBJ1-3
clone size: -
V gene: TRBV7-9
D gene: -
CDR3 protein: CASSPPRGASGNTIYF
CDR3 DNA: TGTGCCAGCAGCCCGCCTCGGGGGGCCTCTGGAAACACCATATATTTT

J gene: TRBJ1-3
clone size: -
V gene: TRBV14
D gene: -
CDR3 protein: CASTRGSGNTIYF
CDR3 DNA: TGTGCCAGCACCCGAGGCTCTGGAAACACCATATATTTT

J gene: TRBJ2-7
clone size: -
V gene: TRBV6-5
D gene: -
CDR3 protein: CASSYSQNYEQYF
CDR3 DNA: TGTGCCAGCAGTTACTCGCAGAACTACGAGCAGTACTTC

J gene: TRBJ1-4
clone size: once
V gene: TRBV7-6
D gene: -
CDR3 protein: CASSLNSGLSEKLFF
CDR3 DNA: TGTGCCAGCAGCCTCAATTCGGGGTTGAGTGAAAAACTGTTTTTT

J gene: TRBJ1-5
clone size: once
V gene: TRBV27
D gene: -
CDR3 protein: CASSSINRVDQPQHF
CDR3 DNA: TGTGCCAGCAGTTCGATTAACAGGGTAGATCAGCCCCAGCATTTT

J gene: TRBJ1-1
clone size: -
V gene: TRBV21-1
D gene: -
CDR3 protein: CASSKRDRGAAFF
CDR3 DNA: TGTGCCAGCAGCAAAAGGGACAGGGGGGCGGCTTTCTTT

J gene: TRBJ1-2
clone size: -
V gene: TRBV6-5
D gene: TRBD1
CDR3 protein: CASSYSAGTGVWGYTF
CDR3 DNA: TGTGCCAGCAGTTACTCCGCGGGGACAGGGGTTTGGGGCTACACCTTC

J gene: TRBJ1-1
clone size: -
V gene: TRBV6-1
D gene: -
CDR3 protein: CASSEVQENTGAFF
CDR3 DNA: TGTGCCAGCAGTGAAGTACAGGAGAACACTGGAGCTTTCTTT

J gene: TRBJ1-2
clone size: -
V gene: TRBV9
D gene: -
CDR3 protein: CASSPNLHGDYGYTF
CDR3 DNA: TGTGCCAGCAGCCCGAATTTACACGGGGACTATGGCTACACCTTC